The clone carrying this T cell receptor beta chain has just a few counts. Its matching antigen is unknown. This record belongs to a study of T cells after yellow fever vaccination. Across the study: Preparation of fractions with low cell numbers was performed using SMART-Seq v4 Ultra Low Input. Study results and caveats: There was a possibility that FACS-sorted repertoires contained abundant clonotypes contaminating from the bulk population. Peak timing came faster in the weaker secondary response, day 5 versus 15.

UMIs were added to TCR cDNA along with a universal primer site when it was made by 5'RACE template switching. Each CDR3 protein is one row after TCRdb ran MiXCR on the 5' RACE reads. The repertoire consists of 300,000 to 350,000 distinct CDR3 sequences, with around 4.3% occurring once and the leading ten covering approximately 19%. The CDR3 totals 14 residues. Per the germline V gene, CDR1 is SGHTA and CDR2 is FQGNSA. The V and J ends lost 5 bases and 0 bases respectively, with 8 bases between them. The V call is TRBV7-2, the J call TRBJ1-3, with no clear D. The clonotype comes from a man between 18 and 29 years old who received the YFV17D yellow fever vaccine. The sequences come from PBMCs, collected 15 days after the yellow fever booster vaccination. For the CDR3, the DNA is TGTGCCAGCAGCCCACGGATCTCTGGAAACACCATATATTTT. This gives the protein CASSPRISGNTIYF.